The 23 T cell receptor beta chains reported below all come from one sample, sequenced in a study of OX40 agonist ivuxolimab in advanced cancers. Profiling relied on immunoSEQ multiplex PCR, and the TCRdb table lists in-frame clones only, not all of them. The repertoire holds 55,000 to 80,000 clones, with under 90% as singletons. Sequences were derived from CD4+ or CD8+ T cells sorted from blood, sampled in a trial of the OX40 agonist ivuxolimab. Source of these receptors: an adult with an advanced solid tumor such as melanoma, head and neck, liver or kidney cancer.

This clone was detected only once. The genes are TRBV15 and TRBJ1-3; no definite D call. The CDR3 loop spans 16 amino acids. CDR1 and CDR2 (germline): LNHNV, YYDKDF (reference sequence). Deletions cut 0 bases from V and 0 bases from J, with 9 bases between. Written as DNA, the CDR3 is TGTGCCACCAGCAGAGATTTAATGGTCTCTGGAAACACCATATATTTT. It encodes CATSRDLMVSGNTIYF.

The rearrangement uses TRBV7-2 and TRBJ1-5; 10 bases line up with TRBD1. The CDR3 is 15 amino acids. With V trimmed by 4 bases and J by 5 bases, 5 bases remained unmatched. Germline loops: CDR1 SGHTA, CDR2 FQGNSA. The DNA for the CDR3 is TGTGCCAGCAGCTCGGGGACAGGGGTGTATCAGCCCCAGCATTTT. Its protein is CASSSGTGVYQPQHF.

V gene TRBV6-5 combines with J gene TRBJ1-5; 7 bases align to TRBD1. Germline-derived CDR1 and CDR2 are MNHEY and SVGAGI. The CDR3 has 13 residues. The V and J ends lost 6 bases and 5 bases, in that order; junction bases with no gene match: 4. The chain's CDR3 is CASSGQDHQPQHF. The CDR3 bases are TGTGCCAGCAGCGGACAGGACCATCAGCCCCAGCATTTT.

In its sample, this clone was seen once. This rearrangement joins TRBV29-1 to TRBJ2-7; 7 nucleotides align to TRBD1. Germline V gene data show CDR1 as SQVTM and CDR2 as ANQGSEA. With 7 bases clipped from V and 0 bases from J, the junction kept 3 bases outside the gene matches. The CDR3 sequence is 12 residues long. The DNA of the CDR3 is TGCAGCGCCGGACAGGTCTCCTACGAGCAGTACTTC. Translating it yields CSAGQVSYEQYF.

The CDR3 DNA follows: TGCGCCAGCAGCACGGAGGGGACTAGCGATTACAATGAGCAGTTCTTC. Its translation: CASSTEGTSDYNEQFF. This chain links TRBV5-1 with TRBJ2-1, with TRBD2 matching 10 bases. This CDR3 comprises 16 residues. Germline CDR1 reads SGHRS; CDR2 reads YFSETQ. The junction had 8 bases not matched to a gene; V was cut back by 4 bases and J by 4 bases.

The chain employs TRBV5-1 and TRBJ2-3; no clear D. Germline V gene data show CDR1 as SGHRS and CDR2 as YFSETQ. V lost 4 bases and J lost 4, with 7 bases in between. This CDR3 contains 12 residues. This chain's CDR3 is CASSPPADTQYF. The CDR3 bases are TGCGCCAGCAGCCCCCCCGCAGATACGCAGTATTTT. Variable domain in full (rest from reference TRBV5-1 and TRBJ2-3): KAGVTQTPRYLIKTRGQQVTLSCSPISGHRSVSWYQQTPGQGLQFLFEYFSETQRNKGNFPGRFSGRQFSNSRSEMNVSTLELGDSALYLCASSPPADTQYFGPGTRLTVL.

The J gene is TRBJ2-2, the V gene TRBV7-3; possible D gene TRBD2, 6 bases. V gave up 6 bases and J gave up 8 bases, with 16 bases separating them. The CDR3 sequence is 14 residues long. Germline V gene data show CDR1 as SGHTA and CDR2 as FQGTGA. CDR3 coding DNA: TGTGCCAGCAGGTCGGGACTCTCGGGAGGGGAGCTGTTTTTT. This translates into CASRSGLSGGELFF.

The chain joins TRBV12-5 to TRBJ1-1, with D perhaps matching TRBD1 (6 bases). V gave up 4 bases and J gave up 6 bases, with 21 bases separating them. Germline CDR1 and CDR2: LGHNT and FRNRAP. The CDR3 contains 16 residues. CDR3 nucleotide sequence: TGTGCTAGTGGTTACCCCAGAGGGGGGCAGGTCTCTGAAGCTTTCTTT. Its translation is CASGYPRGGQVSEAFF.

The chain couples TRBV4-2 to TRBJ2-7; D is possibly TRBD1 or TRBD2 (6 bases each). The CDR3 runs to 14 residues. V was cut by 5 bases and J by 5 bases, with 16 bases left in between. The germline gives CDR1 LGHNA, CDR2 YNFKEQ. CDR3 loop: CASSVPGARDEQYF. The CDR3 DNA follows: TGTGCCAGCAGCGTGCCGGGGGCTAGGGACGAGCAGTACTTC.

This chain joins TRBV27 and TRBJ1-2; tentatively, D is TRBD1 (6 bases). The V end lost 4 bases, the J end lost 11 bases, and 14 bases lay between the germline ends. Germline V gene sequence: CDR1 MNHEY, CDR2 SMNVEV (reference sequence). The CDR3 totals 12 residues. The CDR3, as DNA: TGTGCCAGCAGTTCAGAGGGGGGAGGGTACACCTTC. Translation gives CASSSEGGGYTF.

V is TRBV19 and J is TRBJ2-3, with D possibly TRBD1 on 5 matching bases. Germline V lookup: CDR1 LNHDA, CDR2 SQIVND (reference sequence). The germline V and J ends were trimmed by 1 base and 1 base, with 9 bases remaining between them. This CDR3 spans 15 amino acids. CDR3 protein: CASSIGQGGTDTQYF. CDR3 nucleotide sequence: TGTGCCAGTAGTATAGGGCAAGGGGGCACAGATACGCAGTATTTT.

This clone was counted between two and nine times. The chain links TRBV6-4 to TRBJ2-3, with 9 bases fitting TRBD1. V trimming: 4 bases; J trimming: 12 bases; junction bases outside the gene matches: 11. The CDR3 length is 14 residues. Germline CDR1 is MRHNA and CDR2 is SNTAGT. The CDR3: CASSAGTGTGPQYF. The CDR3 nucleotides read TGTGCCAGCAGTGCGGGGACCGGGACAGGGCCTCAGTATTTT.

The J gene is TRBJ2-2, the V gene TRBV5-1; D is possibly TRBD1 (6 bases). The V end was cut by 2 bases, the J end by 0 bases, with 8 bases between. CDR1 SGHRS and CDR2 YFSETQ come from the germline V gene. CDR3 length: 15 residues. The CDR3 nucleotides are TGCGCCAGCAGCTTCGGGACACCGAACACCGGGGAGCTGTTTTTT. Amino acids: CASSFGTPNTGELFF.

The chain joins TRBV6-4 to TRBJ1-2; 9 bases align to TRBD1. Per the germline V gene, CDR1 is MRHNA and CDR2 is SNTAGT. V shed 7 bases, J shed 3 bases, and the junction held 12 bases outside the gene matches. This CDR3 contains 16 residues. Here the CDR3 reads CASTLPYGTGYYGYTF. The DNA for the CDR3 is TGTGCCAGCACTCTACCTTACGGGACAGGGTACTATGGCTACACCTTC.

The J gene is TRBJ2-1, the V gene TRBV7-9, with 15 bases aligning to TRBD2. Germline V gene data show CDR1 as SEHNR and CDR2 as FQNEAQ (reference sequence). The CDR3 contains 16 residues. Losses at the gene ends were 6 bases for V and 8 bases for J; bases not matched to a gene: 8. CDR3 in amino acids: CASSRTSGRALYEQFF. The CDR3 nucleotides read TGTGCCAGCAGTCGGACTAGCGGGAGGGCCCTCTATGAGCAGTTCTTC.

J is TRBJ1-2 and V is TRBV6-5, with a weak D call TRBD1 (6 bases). V lost 5 bases and J 8 bases, leaving 15 bases between the germline ends. The CDR3 is made up of 13 amino acids. The V gene's germline CDR1 is MNHEY and CDR2 SVGAGI. In DNA, the CDR3 is TGTGCCAGCAGTCTGAGGGGGAGGGGCGGCTACACCTTC. Its translation: CASSLRGRGGYTF.

This clone has only a few counts. The chain employs TRBV2 and TRBJ2-2, with 9 bases aligning to TRBD2. The CDR3 contains 15 residues. The V gene's germline CDR1 is SNHLY and CDR2 FYNNEI. V shed 6 bases and J 6 bases; nucleotides not matched to a gene: 8. The CDR3 sequence: CASSALREGAGELFF. CDR3 nucleotide sequence: TGTGCCAGCAGCGCTTTGCGGGAGGGGGCCGGGGAGCTGTTTTTT.

The chain uses TRBV7-2 and TRBJ2-1, with 9 bases that match TRBD2. CDR1 and CDR2 from the germline V gene are SGHTA and FQGNSA. The CDR3 is 15 residues long. Germline trimming cut 7 bases from V and 6 bases from J; bases unmatched to any gene: 10. DNA of the CDR3: TGTGCCAGCACAAAGCCGGGACTAGCTGGCAATGAGCAGTTCTTC. Protein sequence: CASTKPGLAGNEQFF.

The genes are TRBV10-3 and TRBJ2-7, with D perhaps matching TRBD2 (6 bases). Germline CDR1 reads ENHRY; CDR2 reads SYGVKD. The CDR3 totals 14 residues. V lost 4 bases and J lost 0, with 10 bases in between. The CDR3 DNA sequence: TGTGCCATCAGTGTCGGGGGTAGCTCCTACGAGCAGTACTTC. Residues: CAISVGGSSYEQYF.

The chain uses TRBV6-5 and TRBJ2-7, with 8 bases aligning to TRBD1. The CDR3 spans 14 residues. V was pared by 6 bases and J by 2 bases, with 6 bases of the junction left unmatched. Germline CDR1 MNHEY, CDR2 SVGAGI. In DNA form, the CDR3 reads TGTGCCAGCAGCGACAGGGGCCCTACCTACGAGCAGTACTTC. Translated: CASSDRGPTYEQYF.

Comment on this clone: The sample carries other DNA sequences with the same CDR3. The chain employs TRBV2 and TRBJ1-5; TRBD1 is a possible D gene (5 bases). The germline V and J ends were trimmed by 3 bases and 0 bases, with 24 bases remaining between them. This CDR3 has 20 residues. Germline V gene data show CDR1 as SNHLY and CDR2 as FYNNEI. The chain's CDR3 is CASSDISGSKWDLSNQPQHF. CDR3 coding DNA: TGTGCCAGCAGTGACATTAGCGGGTCCAAATGGGACCTTAGCAATCAGCCCCAGCATTTT.

The V call is TRBV6-6, the J call TRBJ2-3; no clear D gene. Germline values: CDR1 MNHNY, CDR2 SVGAGI (reference sequence). The CDR3 is 12 amino acids. The V and J ends lost 10 bases and 5 bases respectively, with 13 bases between them. CDR3 sequence: CATSGRLDTQYF. The CDR3 nucleotides are TGTGCCACATCAGGACGCCTAGATACGCAGTATTTT.

This rearrangement joins TRBV6-6 to TRBJ1-5; D gene unclear. Trimming took 6 bases from V and 3 from J, leaving 12 bases between them. CDR3 length equals 14 residues. Germline-derived CDR1 and CDR2 are MNHNY and SVGAGI (reference sequence). The CDR3 bases are TGTGCCAGCAGCTCATACGGGAACAATCAGCCCCAGCATTTT. This codes for CASSSYGNNQPQHF.